The T cell receptor beta chain described here comes from a study of blood T cells in healthy people across ages. The CDR3 is made up of 14 amino acids. Trimming cost V 0 bases and J 9 bases, with 14 bases left between them. CDR1 is LGHNA and CDR2 is YSLEER in the germline V gene. Healthy Caucasian individuals from Russia aged roughly 6 to 90 served as donors. The authors ran a second PCR of about 6 to 11 cycles using a sample-barcoded 5' primer and a J-beta primer mix. TCRdb redid the calling of the 5' RACE reads with MiXCR, one entry per CDR3 protein. In the table there are about 1.5 million distinct CDR3 sequences, about 42% of which are singletons.

The sequencing input was blood. This sequence was found in a woman between 18 and 30 years old in good health. The chain is built from TRBV4-3 and TRBJ1-2; TRBD1 is a possible D gene (6 bases). The CDR3 loop is CASSQEYRATSYTF. For the CDR3, the DNA is TGCGCCAGCAGCCAAGAATACAGGGCGACTAGCTACACCTTC.